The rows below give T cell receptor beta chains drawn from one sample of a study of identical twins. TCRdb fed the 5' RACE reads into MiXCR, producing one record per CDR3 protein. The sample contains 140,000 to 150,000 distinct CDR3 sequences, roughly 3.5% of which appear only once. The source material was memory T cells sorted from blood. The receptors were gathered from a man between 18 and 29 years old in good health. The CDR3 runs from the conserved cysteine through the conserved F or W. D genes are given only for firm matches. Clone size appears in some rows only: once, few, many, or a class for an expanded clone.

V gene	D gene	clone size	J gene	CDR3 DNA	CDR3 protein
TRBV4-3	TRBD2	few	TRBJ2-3	TGCGCCAGCAGCCAAGGCGGGAGTGCCACAGATACGCAGTATTTT	CASSQGGSATDTQYF
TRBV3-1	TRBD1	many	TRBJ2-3	TGTGCCAGCAGCGACCGGGACAGGCCGCAGTATTTT	CASSDRDRPQYF
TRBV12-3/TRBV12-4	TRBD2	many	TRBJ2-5	TGTGCCAGCAGTTCCCTAACGGGGGGAGAGACCCAGTACTTC	CASSSLTGGETQYF
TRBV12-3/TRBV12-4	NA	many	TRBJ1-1	TGTGCCAGCAGACCTACCGGGACAACTCTGGAAGCTTTCTTT	CASRPTGTTLEAFF
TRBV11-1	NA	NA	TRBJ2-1	TGTGCCAGCAGCCCCTCGGAGATATCCGGGTCCGTCTTC	CASSPSEISGSVF
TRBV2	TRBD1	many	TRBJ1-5	TGTGCCAGCAGTGTGGACAGGGAGAAGAATCAGCCCCAGCATTTT	CASSVDREKNQPQHF
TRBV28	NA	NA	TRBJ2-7	TGTGCCAGCAGTTTACCGGACTTGCAGAGCTCCTACGAGCAGTACTTC	CASSLPDLQSSYEQYF
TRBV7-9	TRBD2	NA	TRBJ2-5	TGTGCCAGCAGCTTCGGTCGGGGCGGGGGGAAGACCCAGTACTTC	CASSFGRGGGKTQYF
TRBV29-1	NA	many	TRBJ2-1	TGCAGCTTAAGACAGGAGTACAATGAGCAGTTCTTC	CSLRQEYNEQFF
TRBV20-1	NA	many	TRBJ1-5	TGCAGTGCTAGTTACGGATCAGGGAGCAATCAGCCCCAGCATTTT	CSASYGSGSNQPQHF
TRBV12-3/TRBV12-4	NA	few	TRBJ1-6	TGTGCCAGCAGTTACCCTAATTCACCCCTCCACTTT	CASSYPNSPLHF
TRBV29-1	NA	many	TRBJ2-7	TGCAGCGCTGCCCGTGGCACCCCCTACGAGCAGTACTTC	CSAARGTPYEQYF
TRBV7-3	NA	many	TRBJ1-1	TGTGCCAGCAGCTTAGTAGCAGGGCAAGCTTTCTTT	CASSLVAGQAFF
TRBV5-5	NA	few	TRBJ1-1	TGTGCCAGCAGCTATGGAGGGACCCTTATAGGTGGGTCTGAAGCTTTCTTT	CASSYGGTLIGGSEAFF
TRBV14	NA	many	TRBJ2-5	TGTGCCAGCAGCCCGTACGGGTGGTACGTCCAAGAGACCCAGTACTTC	CASSPYGWYVQETQYF
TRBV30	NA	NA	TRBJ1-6	TGTGCCTGGAAACAGGATTTTAATTCACCCCTCCACTTT	CAWKQDFNSPLHF
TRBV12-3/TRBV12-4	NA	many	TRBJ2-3	TGTGCCAGCAGTTCCTGGCCCGGCACAGATACGCAGTATTTT	CASSSWPGTDTQYF
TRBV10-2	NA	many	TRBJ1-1	TGCGCCAGCAGTTTCCACGGGACATCACATAACACTGAAGCTTTCTTT	CASSFHGTSHNTEAFF
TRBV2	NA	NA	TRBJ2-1	TGTGCCAGTGGATTTACAGCCAATGAGCAGTTCTTC	CASGFTANEQFF
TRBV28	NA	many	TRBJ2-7	TGTGCCAGCGCCCTTTCAGAGGCCGATCACTACGAGCAGTACTTC	CASALSEADHYEQYF
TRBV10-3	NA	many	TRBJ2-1	TGTGCCATCAGTGATGGTGGAATTAGGGGGGACAATGAGCAGTTCTTC	CAISDGGIRGDNEQFF
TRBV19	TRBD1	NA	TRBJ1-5	TGTGCCAGCGCTCGACAGGGCGATAGCAATCAGCCCCAGCATTTT	CASARQGDSNQPQHF
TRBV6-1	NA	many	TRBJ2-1	TGTGCCACCCAAGATTACAATGAGCAGTTCTTC	CATQDYNEQFF
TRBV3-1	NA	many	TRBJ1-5	TGTGCCAGCAGCCAAGGGGTGGACAGCAATCAGCCCCAGCATTTT	CASSQGVDSNQPQHF
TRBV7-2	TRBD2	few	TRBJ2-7	TGTGCCAGCAGCTCCGAGCTAGCGGGGTACGAGCAGTACTTC	CASSSELAGYEQYF
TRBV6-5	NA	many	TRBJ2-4	TGTGCCAGCAGTTACTCGGACAGAATAGCCAAAAACATTCAGTACTTC	CASSYSDRIAKNIQYF
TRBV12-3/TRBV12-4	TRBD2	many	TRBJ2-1	TGTGCCAGCAGAGAGCGGGAGGCCCTCGATGAGCAGTTCTTC	CASREREALDEQFF
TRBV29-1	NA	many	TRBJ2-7	TGCAGCGCCCGAGTTTGGTCCAATTACGAGCAGTACTTC	CSARVWSNYEQYF
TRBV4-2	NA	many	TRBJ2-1	TGTGCCAGCAGCCAAGATTGGGACTTGGACAATGAGCAGTTCTTC	CASSQDWDLDNEQFF
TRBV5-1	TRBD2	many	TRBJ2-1	TGCGCCAGCAGCCGTCCTAGCGGGCGGGACGCCTACAATGAGCAGTTCTTC	CASSRPSGRDAYNEQFF
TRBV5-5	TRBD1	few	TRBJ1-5	TGTGCCAGCAGCTTGATACCGGGACAGGGTCGGAATCAGCCCCAGCATTTT	CASSLIPGQGRNQPQHF
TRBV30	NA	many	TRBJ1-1	TGTGCCTGGATCAGGGTGGGCACTGAAGCTTTCTTT	CAWIRVGTEAFF
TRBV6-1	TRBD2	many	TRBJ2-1	TGTGCCAGCAGCCCTCTTAGCGGGAGAAAAAATGAGCAGTTCTTC	CASSPLSGRKNEQFF
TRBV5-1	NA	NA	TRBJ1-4	TGCGCCAGCAGCTTGGTGTCAGGGATAGCAACTAATGAAAAACTGTTTTTT	CASSLVSGIATNEKLFF
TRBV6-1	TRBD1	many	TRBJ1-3	TGTGCCAGCAAGCCGCGGGGACAGGGCAACACCATATATTTT	CASKPRGQGNTIYF
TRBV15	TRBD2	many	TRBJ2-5	TGTGCCACCAGCAGGGAGAGCGGGACTCAAGAGACCCAGTACTTC	CATSRESGTQETQYF
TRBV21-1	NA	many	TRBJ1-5	TGTGCCACTCTAGAGGGACAGGGAAGCACGAAAAGCAATCAGCCCCAGCATTTT	CATLEGQGSTKSNQPQHF
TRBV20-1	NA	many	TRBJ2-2	TGCAGTGCTCCCTTCGAGGGGGGAGCCGGGGAGCTGTTTTTT	CSAPFEGGAGELFF
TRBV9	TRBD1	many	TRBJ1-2	TGTGCCAGCAGCCCGGACAGGGGTCTTTATGGCTACACCTTC	CASSPDRGLYGYTF
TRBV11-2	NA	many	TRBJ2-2	TGTGCCAGCAGCTTTAGCAGGGTCAGGGCCGGGGAGCTGTTTTTT	CASSFSRVRAGELFF
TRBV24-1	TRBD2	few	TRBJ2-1	TGTGCCACCAGTGATAAGACTCGACGCGGGGGCAATGAGCAGTTCTTC	CATSDKTRRGGNEQFF
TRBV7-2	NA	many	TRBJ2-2	TGTGCCAGCAGTTACAGGTCCCGCACCGGGGAGCTGTTTTTT	CASSYRSRTGELFF
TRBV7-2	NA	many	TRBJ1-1	TGTGCCAGCAGCTTAGGTTGGGTCACTGAAGCTTTCTTT	CASSLGWVTEAFF